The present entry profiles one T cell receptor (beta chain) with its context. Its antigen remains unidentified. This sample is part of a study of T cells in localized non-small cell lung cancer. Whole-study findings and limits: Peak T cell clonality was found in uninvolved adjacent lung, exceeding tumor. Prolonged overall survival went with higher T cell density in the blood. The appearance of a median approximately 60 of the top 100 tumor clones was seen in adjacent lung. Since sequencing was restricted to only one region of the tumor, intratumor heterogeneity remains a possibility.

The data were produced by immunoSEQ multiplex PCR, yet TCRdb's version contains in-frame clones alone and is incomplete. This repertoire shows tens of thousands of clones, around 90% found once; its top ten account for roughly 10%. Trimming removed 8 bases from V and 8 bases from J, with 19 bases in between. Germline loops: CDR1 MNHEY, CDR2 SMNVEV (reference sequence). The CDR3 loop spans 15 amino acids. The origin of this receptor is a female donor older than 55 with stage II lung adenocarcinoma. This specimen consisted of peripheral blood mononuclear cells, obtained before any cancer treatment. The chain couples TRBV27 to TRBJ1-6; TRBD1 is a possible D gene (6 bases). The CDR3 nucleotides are TGTGCCAGCCGCACGGGACACGCCGGAGATTCACCCCTCCACTTT. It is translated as CASRTGHAGDSPLHF.